The following is a T cell receptor beta chain sequence with its context. Its antigen remains unidentified. No much larger clone exists at a distance of one base, and base qualities are not known. The sample comes from a study of cytomegalovirus exposure and HLA in healthy donors (TCRdb year 2017). In terms of the full investigation: In an earlier analysis of about 560 of the donors, 250 to 350 Gb of sequence data and 100 million or so unique TCR beta sequences from 180 million or so T cells were reported. On average, roughly 240,000 unique TCR beta nucleotide sequences were sequenced per donor among 350 to 400 genotyped donors of the cohort, with 15% to 20% of those sequences being non-productive. The number of donors typed differed by locus, with 629-630 for A, B, C, DRB1 and DQB1, more than 500 for DQA1, 600 to 610 for DPA1, and some 450 for DPB1. Using immunosequencing, the study profiled T cell repertoires from 500 to 800 subjects and related those repertoires to cytomegalovirus serostatus. Rather than drawing on any new phenotypic data, the later analysis identified candidate immune exposures from TCR beta sequences and the way those sequences occurred across donors. Genome-wide SNP genotypes for about three fifths of the roughly 670 donors were used in a later genetic analysis, which treated that subset as a discovery cohort. Donor age, sex, ethnicity and CMV serostatus were compiled together with the repertoire data. The study combined high-throughput TCR immunosequencing, statistical association of individual TCRs with disease status, and machine learning to predict cytomegalovirus infection status. An earlier analysis of 500 to 650 of the donors applied high-throughput TCR beta sequencing to assess whether each TCR beta V gene segment acted as functional or pseudogenic. The study was designed to test whether signatures of past pathogen exposure could be identified by cataloging public T cell receptors. In addition to the first cohort of 650 to 750 subjects, a separate validation cohort of 130 or so different subjects was used. HLA typing covered class I and class II loci at four-digit resolution. Of the 300 to 500 genotyped donors, approximately 80% were placed in the genetic ancestry cluster associated with self-reported Caucasian donors. An early release that covered fewer than 800 HLA-typed donors contained 250 to 350 gigabases of sequencing data and tens of millions of unique TCR sequences. A later analysis re-analyzed previously published TCR beta repertoires from about 730 donors and added high-resolution HLA genotyping to study TCR occurrence patterns. Every repertoire in the discovery cohort had been generated on one and the same sequencing platform. Roughly five DR-DQ haplotypes were handled as single units for association and clustering, since linkage in the cohort was strong. The investigation overall reported the following: The classifier was reported to diagnose cytomegalovirus status with high specificity and sensitivity in both the original cohort and the validation cohort. In vitro tests confirmed that a few of the cytomegalovirus-associated TCR beta chains recognize cytomegalovirus antigens. A further reported finding was that TCR beta sequences accurately predicted the HLA-A and HLA-B alleles for most subjects in the first cohort. Roughly uniform sequencing depth across donors was assumed in presence/absence analyses, although this assumption may not hold. In a later analysis, HLA-associated TCR beta chains were found to be more clonally expanded and to have lower generation probabilities than equally common non-associated chains. According to a later genetic analysis, donors in an Asian-associated ancestry cluster had fewer N-insertions in productive TCRs than the approximately 650-donor mean. Specific HLA alleles were associated with over 15,000 TCR beta sequences at a false discovery rate of 0.05 in a later analysis. A later analysis reported that several top co-occurrence clusters appeared linked to parvovirus B19, influenza, CMV and Epstein-Barr virus. For the cohort, immune exposure information was limited to CMV serostatus. In a later analysis, TCR association rates were found to vary across HLA loci, with the most associated TCRs seen for DRB1 alleles and the fewest for HLA-C alleles. Linkage disequilibrium might explain the correlated functional status among segregating V segments, but an unknown experimental factor could not be ruled out. In an earlier analysis of some 500 of the donors, most TCR beta V segments were observed in productive rearrangements about 87% or about 30% of the time, broadly matching IMGT annotations. The study gave a list of 150 to 200 TCR beta chains associated with cytomegalovirus. Some IMGT-functional V segments, including TRBV6-2 and TRBV6-3, could not be told apart with the 87-base-pair reads, so those segments were excluded. Around 16 rarely observed V segments, including chromosome 9 orphons, were excluded from the earlier analysis of just under 600 of the donors because counts were too low. A later analysis found that most CMV-associated TCR beta chains appeared HLA-restricted, with HLA associations seemingly driven largely by CMV exposure. In this cohort, only TCR beta chains were sequenced, and detectable features were limited by the absence of alpha or paired-chain data. Most TCR sequences were seen in very few donors, while some public TCRs were found in many individuals. Because HLA typing was unavailable for some donors at each locus, only the typed subset was used in association tests. The sequencing pipeline was judged likely to have produced a cluster of highly shared sequence variants as a technical artifact. A later genetic analysis associated a missense DCLRE1C variant with V-gene and J-gene trimming of TCR beta chains, and an independent cohort replicated the association. The authors suggested that the approach could potentially be generalized to other disease states and immunological phenotypes. Strong co-occurrence of HLA alleles, especially DR and DQ, made assigning TCR associations to individual alleles difficult.

The germline V end is reduced by 6 bases and the J end by 4 bases; junction bases left unmatched: 9. CDR1 and CDR2 (SGHTA, FQGNSA) derive from the germline V gene. From the cysteine up to the phenylalanine, the CDR3 has a length of 15 residues. Only the CDR3 part of the read is kept: 45 bases, read in frame from the first base. The cohort consisted of 600 or so healthy bone marrow donors. Cohort members were all nominally healthy when sampled, although unrecorded immune exposures were likely present. The donor tested CMV seronegative and was one of the 352 seronegative cohort members. A peripheral blood sample was collected from each donor, and TCR beta sequencing was performed on peripheral blood mononuclear cells. The Qiagen DNeasy Blood Extraction Kit was used to extract genomic DNA from the blood cell samples. The receptor library was made with the immunoSEQ multiplex PCR assay. The multiplex PCR relied on a mix of 60 forward primers for TCR Vbeta segments and 13 reverse primers for TCR Jbeta segments. A multiplex PCR assay on genomic DNA amplified the CDR3 region of rearranged TCR beta genes. Amplified TCR beta libraries were sequenced as 87-base-pair reads on the Illumina HiSeq System. The original pipeline was this. A later analysis tallied around 80 million unique TCR beta chains across the 610 or so repertoires, and approximately 12 million of those chains were shared by two or more donors. Raw reads were error-corrected and collapsed into unique sequences by a nearest-neighbor algorithm in which closely related sequences were merged to remove PCR and sequencing errors. Alignment of CDR3 sequences to IMGT reference sequences was used to assign V, D and J gene segments. Each retained sequence needed at least a six-nucleotide match to both a V gene segment and a J gene segment. Rearrangements were classified as productive when the CDR3 lacked stop codons and remained in frame with V and J, and all other rearrangements were classified as non-productive. CDR3 was defined by IMGT convention, running from the second conserved V-encoded cysteine to the conserved J-encoded phenylalanine. Sequences without an unambiguous match to a single V gene segment were excluded from the earlier analysis of about 600 of the donors. In an earlier analysis of 587 of the donors, a V segment was called functional when productive rearrangements were above 56.7%, and segregating when the standard deviation between donors exceeded 5%. To diagnose cytomegalovirus status from the catalog of TCR beta chain sequences, a statistical classification framework was built. V and J gene assignment, in a later analysis, came from comparing TCR nucleotide sequences with IMGT/GENE-DB human TR gene sequences. A later analysis assigned CDR3 sequences and most-parsimonious VDJ recombination scenarios with the TCRdist pipeline. In a later analysis, each TCR beta chain was defined by its CDR3 amino acid sequence together with its V-gene family, and reads lacking a unique V-gene family were excluded. A later analysis removed 450 to 600 highly shared, low-generation-probability nucleotide sequences to deal with suspected cross-contamination and a sequencing artifact. A later analysis calculated a clonal expansion index for each public chain from normalized within-repertoire ranks of inferred template counts. In a later analysis, generation probabilities were computed using a VDJ recombination model fitted to out-of-frame rearrangements, and the results were checked against IGoR. In a later analysis, TCR-TCR, TCR-HLA and TCR-CMV co-occurrence was scored with hypergeometric tests, and a repertoire-size bias correction was applied to TCR pairs. In a later analysis, false discovery rates were estimated by permuting HLA or CMV assignments 20 times. In a later analysis, co-occurring TCRs were grouped using DBSCAN, and TCRdist sequence similarity was added for clustering within HLA-allele-positive subsets. Co-occurrence clustering excluded repertoires with fewer than 30,000 or more than 120,000 public chains, plus five with anomalous nucleotide sharing. Entries here come from immuneACCESS through TCRdb and include only in-frame sequences with V and J called. Some clones fail to appear in such tables; in the studies checked, an unresolved V gene covers under half of the shortfall, and the cause of the remainder is unknown. The V and J calls and clone size are taken from that table; D and trimming were inferred from the DNA. This sample lists roughly 170,000 clones; less than 85% were detected once. In total, the top ten clones hold 0.65% of the sample.

The sequenced sample consisted of PBMCs. The sequence joins TRBV7-2 to TRBJ1-2, and TRBD1 aligns with 9 junction nucleotides. This clonotype originated in a boy younger than 18 in good health and CMV-seronegative. The bases are TGTGCCAGCAGTTCTACAGGGGGCGCGGGCTATGGCTACACCTTC. It specifies CASSSTGGAGYGYTF. With the portions outside the CDR3 filled from the reference TRBV7-2 and TRBJ1-2 genes, the complete variable region becomes GAGVSQSPSNKVTEKGKDVELRCDPISGHTALYWYRQSLGQGLEFLIYFQGNSAPDKSGLPSDRFSAERTGGSVSTLTIQRTQQEDSAVYLCASSSTGGAGYGYTFGSGTRLTVV.